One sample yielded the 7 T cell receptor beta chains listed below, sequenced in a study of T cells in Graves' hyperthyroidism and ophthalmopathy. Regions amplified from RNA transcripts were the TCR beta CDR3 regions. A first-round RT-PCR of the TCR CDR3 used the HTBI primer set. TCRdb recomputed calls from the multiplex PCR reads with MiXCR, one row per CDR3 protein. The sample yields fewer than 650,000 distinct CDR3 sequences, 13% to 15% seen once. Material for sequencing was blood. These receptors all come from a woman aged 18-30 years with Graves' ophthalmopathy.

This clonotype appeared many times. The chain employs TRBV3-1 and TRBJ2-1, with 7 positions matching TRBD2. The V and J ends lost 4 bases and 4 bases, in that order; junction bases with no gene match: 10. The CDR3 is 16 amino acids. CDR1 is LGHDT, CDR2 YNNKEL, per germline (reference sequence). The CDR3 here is CASSPSGQAGYNEQFF. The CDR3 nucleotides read TGTGCCAGCAGCCCCTCAGGACAAGCGGGATACAATGAGCAGTTCTTC.

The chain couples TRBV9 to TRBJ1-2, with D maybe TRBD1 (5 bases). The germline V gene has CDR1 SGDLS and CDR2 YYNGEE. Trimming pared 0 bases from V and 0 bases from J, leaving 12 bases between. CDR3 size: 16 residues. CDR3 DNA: TGTGCCAGCAGCGTAGGACAGAGCCTCTCTAACTATGGCTACACCTTC. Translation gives CASSVGQSLSNYGYTF.

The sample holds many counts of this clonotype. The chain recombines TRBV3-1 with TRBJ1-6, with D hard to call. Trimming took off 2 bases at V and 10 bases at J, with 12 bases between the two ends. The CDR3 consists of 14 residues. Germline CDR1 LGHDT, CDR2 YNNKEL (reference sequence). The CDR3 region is CASSQSGSQSPLHF. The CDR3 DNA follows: TGTGCCAGCAGCCAATCTGGGAGTCAATCACCCCTCCACTTT.

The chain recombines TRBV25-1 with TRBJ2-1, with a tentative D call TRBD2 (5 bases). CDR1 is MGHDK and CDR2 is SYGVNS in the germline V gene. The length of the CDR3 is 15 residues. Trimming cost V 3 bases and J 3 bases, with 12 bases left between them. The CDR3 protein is CASSDTVDFYNEQFF. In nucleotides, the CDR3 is TGTGCCAGCAGTGATACGGTGGACTTCTACAATGAGCAGTTCTTC.

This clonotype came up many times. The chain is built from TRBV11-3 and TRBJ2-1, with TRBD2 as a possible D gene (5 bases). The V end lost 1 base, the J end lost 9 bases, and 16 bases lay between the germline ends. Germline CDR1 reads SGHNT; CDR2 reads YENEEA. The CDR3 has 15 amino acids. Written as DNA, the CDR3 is TGTGCCAGCAGCTTAGGTTGGGAGCGGTCAGGTGAGCAGTTCTTC. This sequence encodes CASSLGWERSGEQFF.

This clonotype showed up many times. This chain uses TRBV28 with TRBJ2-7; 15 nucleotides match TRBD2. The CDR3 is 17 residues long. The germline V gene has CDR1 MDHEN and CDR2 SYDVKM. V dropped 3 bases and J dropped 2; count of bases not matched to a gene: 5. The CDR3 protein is CASSFRRTSGRAYEQYF. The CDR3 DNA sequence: TGTGCCAGCAGTTTTCGTCGGACTAGCGGGAGGGCCTACGAGCAGTACTTC.

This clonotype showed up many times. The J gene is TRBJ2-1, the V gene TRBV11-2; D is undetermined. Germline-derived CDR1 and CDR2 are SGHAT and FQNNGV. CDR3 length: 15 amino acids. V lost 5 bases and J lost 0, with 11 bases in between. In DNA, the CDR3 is TGTGCCAGCAGCCCGACCGGCAGCTCCTACAATGAGCAGTTCTTC. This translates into CASSPTGSSYNEQFF.